Shown below are 19 T cell receptor beta chains from a single sample sequenced in a study of T cells expressing NK-cell markers. TCRdb processed the 5' RACE reads again and assigns one entry to each CDR3 protein, with no DNA. The repertoire table contains 550,000 or so distinct CDR3 sequences. Sequenced sample: blood T cells: a sorted CD56 or NKG2C T cell subset, CD4+ or CD8+ T cells, or bulk PBMC T cells (not recorded which). The receptors come from a young man in good health.

This CDR3 is CSVDSVRTPYNEQFF. This chain joins TRBV29-1 and TRBJ2-1. CDR3 length equals 15 residues. Germline loops: CDR1 SQVTM, CDR2 ANQGSEA.

The genes are TRBV14 and TRBJ2-3; lacking DNA, the TRBD1 call made by TCRdb goes unchecked. The CDR3 has 18 amino acids. Germline V lookup: CDR1 SGHDN, CDR2 FVKESK. This CDR3 reads CASSQSPFLHSNTDTQYF.

The rearrangement links TRBV7-2 to TRBJ2-1. The CDR3 sequence is 15 residues long. The germline gives CDR1 SGHTA, CDR2 FQGNSA. CDR3: CASSLVEKSYNEQFF.

The J gene is TRBJ2-5, the V gene TRBV2. The germline gives CDR1 SNHLY, CDR2 FYNNEI. This CDR3 has 12 residues. CDR3 amino acids: CASSDRGRSWYF.

The V gene is TRBV5-1, the J gene TRBJ2-3. CDR1 SGHRS and CDR2 YFSETQ come from the germline V gene. The length of the CDR3 is 13 residues. The CDR3 reads CASSFYTTDTQYF.

This chain joins TRBV6-5 and TRBJ2-7. CDR1 is MNHEY, CDR2 SVGAGI, per germline. This CDR3 contains 13 residues. CDR3 region: CASSYSTGFEQYF.

This rearrangement joins TRBV6-5 to TRBJ2-5; TCRdb's assignment of TRBD1 cannot be checked, as there is no DNA. In germline, CDR1 is MNHEY, CDR2 SVGAGI. This CDR3 is built from 16 residues. The chain's CDR3 is CASSYGAGLNRETQYF.

V gene TRBV5-1 combines with J gene TRBJ2-3; TCRdb returns TRBD2, unconfirmable since there is no DNA. Germline CDR1 and CDR2: SGHRS and YFSETQ. CDR3 size: 15 residues. CDR3 residues: CASSPLAENTDTQYF. The entire variable domain, with the rest obtained from reference TRBV5-1 and TRBJ2-3, is as follows: KAGVTQTPRYLIKTRGQQVTLSCSPISGHRSVSWYQQTPGQGLQFLFEYFSETQRNKGNFPGRFSGRQFSNSRSEMNVSTLELGDSALYLCASSPLAENTDTQYFGPGTRLTVL.

The V gene is TRBV5-5, the J gene TRBJ2-2; TCRdb's D call of TRBD1 is untestable without DNA. CDR3 size: 16 residues. From germline, CDR1 is SGHKS and CDR2 YYEKEE (reference sequence). CDR3 protein: CASSLSVQRPTGELFF.

The J gene is TRBJ2-7, the V gene TRBV28. The CDR3 totals 12 residues. Germline V gene data show CDR1 as MDHEN and CDR2 as SYDVKM. The CDR3 loop reads CASLTGIHEQYF.

This chain links TRBV12-3 or TRBV12-4 with TRBJ2-3; TCRdb outputs TRBD2, but without DNA this stays unchecked. The CDR3 has 16 residues. This chain's CDR3 is CASSFYSGGVTDTQYF.

The chain carries TRBV12-3 or TRBV12-4 and TRBJ1-2; the TRBD1 assignment by TCRdb is unverifiable without DNA. The length of the CDR3 is 13 residues. The CDR3 loop reads CASSRADSHGYTF.

This chain links TRBV20-1 with TRBJ2-1; TCRdb selects TRBD2, and the lack of DNA leaves this call unchecked. Germline V gene sequence: CDR1 DFQATT, CDR2 SNEGSKA (reference sequence). The CDR3 consists of 13 residues. The CDR3 region is CSAPGTSSNEQFF.

The chain combines TRBV25-1 with TRBJ2-5; TCRdb proposes TRBD1, but this gene call is untestable without DNA. Germline-derived CDR1 and CDR2 are MGHDK and SYGVNS. CDR3 length: 15 amino acids. CDR3 amino acids: CAWQSQTAPEETQYF.

The gene calls are TRBV29-1 and TRBJ2-1; the TCRdb call, TRBD2, lacks DNA for checking. The CDR3 is made up of 15 amino acids. Per the germline V gene, CDR1 is SQVTM and CDR2 is ANQGSEA. CDR3 in amino acids: CSVSSRLAGGNEQFF.

This sequence joins TRBV27 and TRBJ2-3; TCRdb's D call, TRBD1, is unchecked because there is no DNA. The V gene's germline CDR1 is MNHEY and CDR2 SMNVEV (reference sequence). The CDR3 length is 15 residues. CDR3 residues: CASSFGGGVADTQYF.

V is TRBV28 and J is TRBJ2-7; absent DNA, TCRdb's TRBD1 call cannot be checked. The CDR3 sequence is 13 residues long. From germline, CDR1 is MDHEN and CDR2 SYDVKM. The CDR3 sequence is CASTRDRWNEQYF. Looking up the rest from reference TRBV28 and TRBJ2-7 gives the full variable domain: DVKVTQSSRYLVKRTGEKVFLECVQDMDHENMFWYRQDPGLGLRLIYFSYDVKMKEKGDIPEGYSVSREKKERFSLILESASTNQTSMYLCASTRDRWNEQYFGPGTRLTVT.

The gene calls are TRBV12-3 or TRBV12-4 and TRBJ2-2; TCRdb gives TRBD1 as the D gene, but with no DNA this cannot be confirmed. This CDR3 is 13 amino acids long. The CDR3 region is CASRQTGTGELFF.

The chain employs TRBV11-2 and TRBJ1-3; TCRdb returns TRBD1, unconfirmable since there is no DNA. CDR3 size: 16 residues. Per germline, CDR1 SGHAT and CDR2 FQNNGV. This CDR3 is CASSRGQARTGNTIYF.